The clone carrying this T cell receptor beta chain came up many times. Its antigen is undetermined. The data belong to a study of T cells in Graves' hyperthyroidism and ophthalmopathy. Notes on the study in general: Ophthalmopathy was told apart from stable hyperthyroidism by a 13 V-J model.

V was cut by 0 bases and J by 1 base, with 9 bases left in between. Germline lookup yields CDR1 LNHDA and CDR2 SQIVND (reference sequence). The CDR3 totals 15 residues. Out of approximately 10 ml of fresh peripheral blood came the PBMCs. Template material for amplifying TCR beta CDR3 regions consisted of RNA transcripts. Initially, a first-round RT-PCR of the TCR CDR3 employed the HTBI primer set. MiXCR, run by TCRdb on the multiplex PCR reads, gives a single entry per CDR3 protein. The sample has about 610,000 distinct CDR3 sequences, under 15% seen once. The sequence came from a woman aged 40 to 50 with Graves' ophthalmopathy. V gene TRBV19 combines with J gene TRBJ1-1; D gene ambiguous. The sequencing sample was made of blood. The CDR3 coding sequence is TGTGCCAGTAGTATAGATCACCAACGGAACACTGAAGCTTTCTTT. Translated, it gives CASSIDHQRNTEAFF.